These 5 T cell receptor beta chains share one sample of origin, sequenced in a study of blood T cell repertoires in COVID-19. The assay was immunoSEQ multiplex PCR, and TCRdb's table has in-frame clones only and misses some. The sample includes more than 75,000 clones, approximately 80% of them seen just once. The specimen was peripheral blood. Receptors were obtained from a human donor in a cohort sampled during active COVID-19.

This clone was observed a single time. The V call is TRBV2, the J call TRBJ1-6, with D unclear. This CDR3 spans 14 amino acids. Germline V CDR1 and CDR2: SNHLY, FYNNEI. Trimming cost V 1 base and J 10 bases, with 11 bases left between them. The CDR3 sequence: CASSEGRGISPLHF. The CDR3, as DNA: TGTGCCAGCAGTGAAGGTAGAGGGATCTCACCCCTCCACTTT.

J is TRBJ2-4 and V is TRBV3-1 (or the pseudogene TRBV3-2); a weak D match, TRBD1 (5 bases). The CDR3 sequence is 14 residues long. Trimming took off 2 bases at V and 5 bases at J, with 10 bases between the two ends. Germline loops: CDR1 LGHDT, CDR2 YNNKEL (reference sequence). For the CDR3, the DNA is TGTGCCAGCAGCCAATCGCACAGGCAAAACATTCAGTACTTC. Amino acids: CASSQSHRQNIQYF.

This CDR3 is CASNAGPETDEQYF. The CDR3 region has the DNA TGTGCCAGTAACGCGGGGCCCGAAACGGACGAGCAGTACTTC. The chain carries TRBV19 and TRBJ2-7; tentative D call: TRBD2 (6 bases). Germline-derived CDR1 and CDR2 are LNHDA and SQIVND (reference sequence). Trimming took 7 bases from V and 5 from J, leaving 18 bases between them. The CDR3 sequence is 14 residues long.

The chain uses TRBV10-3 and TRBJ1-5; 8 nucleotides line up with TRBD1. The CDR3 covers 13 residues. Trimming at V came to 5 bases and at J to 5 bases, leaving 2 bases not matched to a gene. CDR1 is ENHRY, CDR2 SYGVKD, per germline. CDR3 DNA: TGTGCCATCAGTCCGGGACAGGATCAGCCCCAGCATTTT. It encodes CAISPGQDQPQHF.

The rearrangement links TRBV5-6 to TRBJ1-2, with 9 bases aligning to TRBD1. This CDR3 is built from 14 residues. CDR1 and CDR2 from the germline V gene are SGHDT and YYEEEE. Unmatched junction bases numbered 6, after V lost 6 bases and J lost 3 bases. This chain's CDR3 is CASTRTGEDYGYTF. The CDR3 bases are TGTGCCAGCACCCGGACAGGGGAAGACTATGGCTACACCTTC.